This T cell receptor (beta chain) was documented in a study of T cells after posttransplantation cyclophosphamide. Clones were read by immunoSEQ multiplex PCR, and TCRdb kept only the in-frame ones, dropping some. The top ten clones hold around 6.1% of a sample with thousands of clones, nearly 85% of them seen once. As to this clone: The antigen is not known.

CDR1 is ENHRY and CDR2 is SYGVKD in the germline V gene. Trimming removed 3 bases from V and 5 bases from J; junction bases left unmatched: 2. The CDR3 totals 13 residues. Whole-study results and caveats: Blood and skin or GI T cell repertoires showed limited TRB overlap. Donor-recipient repertoire similarity was low at 1-2 months, rising over year one. Recipient CMV seropositivity and CMV reactivation strongly tracked TRB clonality.

Busulfan-fludarabine conditioning, marrow transplant, and cyclophosphamide on days +3 and +4 were administered. This specimen consisted of CD4+ T cells sorted from blood, obtained 242 days after a stem cell transplant with posttransplant cyclophosphamide. The TCR was taken from a male patient between 25 and 40 years old who received an allogeneic stem cell transplant from a related donor, was CMV-positive, and had no GVHD. These T cells may partly come from the graft donor. The gene calls are TRBV10-3 and TRBJ2-7, with 9 bases lining up with TRBD1. The chain's CDR3 is CAISEQGADEQYF. As DNA, the CDR3 is TGTGCCATCAGTGAACAGGGGGCGGACGAGCAGTACTTC.